The 21 T cell receptor beta chains below were found in one sample sequenced in a study of shared clonotypes between healthy human individuals. Sequenced by immunoSEQ multiplex PCR; TCRdb stores in-frame clones only, minus some. The table has about 2.4 million clones, more than 80% seen once. The sequenced material came from naive CD4+ T cells sorted from blood. The subset denotes: CD45RA+ positively selected. These receptors were taken from a young man in good health.

The chain is built from TRBV19 and TRBJ1-5, with 10 bases matching TRBD1. J gave up 0 bases and V 6 bases, and 11 bases lay outside the gene matches. CDR3 length equals 18 residues. Germline V gene lookup returns CDR1 LNHDA and CDR2 SQIVND (reference sequence). The CDR3 DNA reads as TGTGCCAGTAGCCCCTCGAATCGGGACAGGGGTAGCAATCAGCCCCAGCATTTT. Its protein product is CASSPSNRDRGSNQPQHF. Complete variable domain (other parts from reference TRBV19 and TRBJ1-5): DGGITQSPKYLFRKEGQNVTLSCEQNLNHDAMYWYRQDPGQGLRLIYYSQIVNDFQKGDIAEGYSVSREKKESFPLTVTSAQKNPTAFYLCASSPSNRDRGSNQPQHFGDGTRLSIL.

This clone occurred a few times. The V gene is TRBV30, the J gene TRBJ1-5; 8 bases align to TRBD1. CDR3 length: 14 amino acids. Trimming at V came to 7 bases and at J to 0 bases, leaving 5 bases not matched to a gene. From germline, CDR1 is GTSNPN and CDR2 SVGIG (reference sequence). Here the CDR3 DNA reads TGTGCCTCCAGGACAGGGAATAGCAATCAGCCCCAGCATTTT. It codes for CASRTGNSNQPQHF.

The chain employs TRBV19 and TRBJ1-3, with D possibly being TRBD1 (5 bases). V was trimmed by 0 bases and J by 0 bases, leaving 18 bases between them. The length of the CDR3 is 19 residues. The germline CDR1 and CDR2 sequences are LNHDA and SQIVND (reference sequence). CDR3 DNA sequence: TGTGCCAGTAGTATAGAGAAGGACACTTTTTCCATCTCTGGAAACACCATATATTTT. This codes for CASSIEKDTFSISGNTIYF.

This chain joins TRBV30 and TRBJ1-1; 7 bases agree with TRBD1. Per germline, CDR1 GTSNPN and CDR2 SVGIG (reference sequence). The CDR3 totals 14 residues. Germline trimming cut 3 bases from V and 3 bases from J; bases unmatched to any gene: 7. CDR3 amino acids: CAWRTGQADTEAFF. As DNA, the CDR3 is TGTGCCTGGAGAACCGGACAGGCCGACACTGAAGCTTTCTTT.

This clone was detected once. The V call is TRBV10-3, the J call TRBJ2-7; 8 bases align to TRBD2. V lost 6 bases and J lost 7; bases outside the gene matches: 17. The CDR3 extends over 16 amino acids. Germline CDR1 reads ENHRY; CDR2 reads SYGVKD. The CDR3 sequence is CAISGGSGAAISEQYF. The CDR3 bases are TGTGCCATCAGCGGGGGTAGCGGGGCAGCTATTAGTGAGCAGTACTTC.

This clone was recorded only once. The chain combines TRBV5-1 with TRBJ2-1; D unclear. This CDR3 contains 17 residues. The germline CDR1 and CDR2 sequences are SGHRS and YFSETQ. V dropped 4 bases and J dropped 4 bases, with 21 bases sitting between them. The CDR3 DNA reads TGCGCCAGCAGCCCCGAAGGGCTCCCGGCGAATTACAATGAGCAGTTCTTC. Residues: CASSPEGLPANYNEQFF.

The chain uses TRBV6-5 and TRBJ1-3, with 7 bases aligning to TRBD1. The CDR3 loop spans 14 amino acids. CDR1 and CDR2 (germline): MNHEY, SVGAGI. J was trimmed by 2 bases and V by 5 bases; bases with no gene match: 3. The CDR3 protein is CASSLTGPGNTIYF. Written as DNA, the CDR3 is TGTGCCAGCAGTCTGACAGGGCCTGGAAACACCATATATTTT.

This chain uses TRBV11-2 with TRBJ2-7; 11 bases align to TRBD2. CDR1 SGHAT and CDR2 FQNNGV come from the germline V gene. The junction had 7 bases not matched to a gene; V was cut back by 9 bases and J by 0 bases. CDR3 length equals 15 residues. The CDR3 region is CASGGTSGNSYEQYF. The DNA for the CDR3 is TGTGCCAGTGGGGGGACTAGCGGAAACTCCTACGAGCAGTACTTC. Full variable domain (remainder filled in from reference TRBV11-2 and TRBJ2-7): EAGVAQSPRYKIIEKRQSVAFWCNPISGHATLYWYQQILGQGPKLLIQFQNNGVVDDSQLPKDRFSAERLKGVDSTLKIQPAKLEDSAVYLCASGGTSGNSYEQYFGPGTRLTVT.

This clone was seen only once. V gene TRBV19 combines with J gene TRBJ1-5; TRBD1 is a possible D gene (5 bases). V gave up 3 bases and J gave up 5 bases, with 14 bases separating them. This CDR3 region has 15 residues. From germline, CDR1 is LNHDA and CDR2 SQIVND (reference sequence). The chain's CDR3 is CASSMRGTEYQPQHF. As DNA, the CDR3 is TGTGCCAGTAGTATGAGGGGAACCGAGTATCAGCCCCAGCATTTT.

This chain connects TRBV10-1 to TRBJ2-7; D not resolved. Deletions cut 7 bases from V and 2 bases from J, with 21 bases between. The CDR3 is 16 residues long. Germline assignment: CDR1 WNHNN and CDR2 SYGVQD (reference sequence). The CDR3 loop reads CASTSTLRPRTYEQYF. The DNA for the CDR3 is TGCGCCAGCACCTCGACTCTACGTCCCAGAACCTACGAGCAGTACTTC.

The table lists this clone with a count of one. The same CDR3 is also encoded by other DNA sequences in this sample. This chain uses TRBV5-4 with TRBJ2-5, with TRBD1 matching over 8 bases. CDR1 SGHNT and CDR2 YYREEE come from the germline V gene (reference sequence). V was clipped by 3 bases and J by 2 bases; unmatched bases: 6. This CDR3 is built from 15 residues. CDR3 nucleotides: TGTGCCAGCAGCTCGAGGACAGGGAATCAAGAGACCCAGTACTTC. It translates to CASSSRTGNQETQYF.

This chain joins TRBV14 and TRBJ1-6; D uncertain. V gave up 1 base and J gave up 9 bases, with 1 base separating them. The CDR3 is made up of 11 amino acids. Germline V gene sequence: CDR1 SGHDN, CDR2 FVKESK. CDR3 nucleotide sequence: TGTGCCAGCAGCCAAGGTTCACCCCTCCACTTT. Amino acid sequence: CASSQGSPLHF.

V usage is TRBV18 and J usage is TRBJ2-3, with 7 bases matching TRBD1. Germline lookup yields CDR1 KGHSH and CDR2 LQKENI. Unmatched junction bases numbered 3, after V lost 3 bases and J lost 3 bases. This CDR3 is built from 14 residues. The CDR3 DNA sequence: TGTGCCAGCTCACCCCAACAGGGGACAGATACGCAGTATTTT. It encodes CASSPQQGTDTQYF.

The gene calls are TRBV5-8 and TRBJ1-6; D not resolved. CDR3 length equals 16 residues. The germline gives CDR1 SGHTS, CDR2 YDEGEE. V was pared by 0 bases and J by 1 base, with 8 bases between. CDR3 in amino acids: CASSLGVGSYNSPLHF. The CDR3 DNA reads as TGTGCCAGCAGCTTGGGGGTGGGTTCCTATAATTCACCCCTCCACTTT.

The genes are TRBV28 and TRBJ1-1; 10 bases line up with TRBD1. Looked up from germline, CDR1 is MDHEN and CDR2 is SYDVKM. CDR3 length equals 17 residues. The ends lost 6 bases at V and 1 base at J; junction bases unmatched: 11. CDR3 residues: CASRNRQGAFSNTEAFF. As DNA, the CDR3 is TGTGCCAGCAGAAATCGACAGGGGGCATTCTCGAACACTGAAGCTTTCTTT.

The CDR3 sequence: CASTKSAGVGNYGYTF. The DNA for the CDR3 is TGTGCCAGCACCAAATCGGCGGGGGTCGGTAACTATGGCTACACCTTC. The gene calls are TRBV21-1 and TRBJ1-2. TRBV21-1 constitutes a pseudogene. This CDR3 comprises 16 residues.

The V gene is TRBV4-3, the J gene TRBJ1-1; tentative D call: TRBD1 (6 bases). This CDR3 has 16 amino acids. Trimming took 3 bases from V and 0 from J, leaving 14 bases between them. In germline, CDR1 is LGHNA, CDR2 YSLEER. This CDR3 is CASSQDPRDMNTEAFF. The CDR3 DNA reads TGCGCCAGCAGCCAGGACCCCCGGGACATGAACACTGAAGCTTTCTTT.

V is TRBV19 and J is TRBJ2-5, with 8 bases lining up with TRBD1. V lost 6 bases and J lost 5; bases outside the gene matches: 11. CDR1 LNHDA and CDR2 SQIVND come from the germline V gene (reference sequence). This CDR3 spans 15 amino acids. The CDR3 is CASSSSGGVWETQYF. The CDR3 DNA reads TGTGCCAGTAGCTCGTCAGGGGGCGTTTGGGAGACCCAGTACTTC.

This chain links TRBV5-1 with TRBJ1-2; 8 bases are shared with TRBD1. There are 14 residues in the CDR3. Germline CDR1 and CDR2: SGHRS and YFSETQ. V trimming: 0 bases; J trimming: 10 bases; junction bases outside the gene matches: 8. CDR3 region: CASSLGTGKNSYTF. CDR3 nucleotides: TGCGCCAGCAGCTTGGGGACAGGGAAAAATTCCTACACCTTC.

This clone was detected a few times. The chain is built from TRBV9 and TRBJ1-1, with unresolved D. CDR1 is SGDLS, CDR2 YYNGEE, per germline. The CDR3 runs 13 residues. V lost 4 bases and J 2 bases, leaving 9 bases between the germline ends. DNA of the CDR3: TGTGCCAGCAGCCGTGCCACAAACACTGAAGCTTTCTTT. It codes for CASSRATNTEAFF.

The V and J genes are TRBV6-5 and TRBJ1-1; D is perhaps TRBD1 (6 bases). With 2 bases removed from V and 7 bases from J, the gap between germline ends came to 17 bases. CDR3 length: 15 residues. Germline assignment: CDR1 MNHEY and CDR2 SVGAGI. The DNA of the CDR3 is TGTGCCAGCAGTTACGGGGGCTCCAAAGCACATGAAGCTTTCTTT. This codes for CASSYGGSKAHEAFF.